Following are 14 T cell receptor beta chains from one sample sequenced in a study of shared clonotypes between healthy human individuals. Assay: immunoSEQ multiplex PCR; the TCRdb copy retains only in-frame clones and omits some. This table has about 1.1 million clones, approximately 75% appearing once. Sample: memory CD4+ T cells from PBMCs. The subset was: CD45RA-negative fraction. The source of these receptors is a young man in good health. Some clones in this sample may be carry-over from other donors' samples.

CDR3 DNA: TGCGCCAGCAGCTTAGGGACAGACAATGGTTTCTTT. It translates to CASSLGTDNGFF. The chain carries TRBV5-1 and TRBJ1-1; 7 nucleotides match TRBD1. Germline CDR1 reads SGHRS; CDR2 reads YFSETQ. This CDR3 contains 12 residues. Losses at the gene ends were 2 bases for V and 13 bases for J; bases not matched to a gene: 8.

This clone showed up just once. The chain is built from TRBV7-2 and TRBJ2-6, with 9 bases fitting TRBD1. The V and J ends lost 6 bases and 6 bases, in that order; junction bases with no gene match: 3. CDR3 length: 14 residues. Germline V lookup: CDR1 SGHTA, CDR2 FQGNSA. This CDR3 reads CASRRTGAANVLTF. The CDR3 nucleotides read TGTGCCAGCAGAAGGACAGGGGCGGCCAACGTCCTGACTTTC.

The DNA for the CDR3 is TGTGCCAGCAGTGAGTACGGGGGGCGAAGTGAAAAACTGTTTTTT. Its translation: CASSEYGGRSEKLFF. The rearrangement joins TRBV2 to TRBJ1-4; D is possibly TRBD1 (6 bases). Germline CDR1 reads SNHLY; CDR2 reads FYNNEI. The CDR3 is made up of 15 amino acids. V was pared by 3 bases and J by 7 bases, with 15 bases between.

This clone was detected only once. The chain links TRBV6-6 to TRBJ2-4; 7 positions agree with TRBD2. The CDR3 is made up of 15 amino acids. CDR1 is MNHNY, CDR2 SVGAGI, per germline (reference sequence). With V trimmed by 0 bases and J by 7 bases, 6 bases remained unmatched. The CDR3 loop is CASSYSTGGWNIQYF. The CDR3 bases are TGTGCCAGCAGTTACTCGACGGGAGGTTGGAACATTCAGTACTTC.

This clone was detected ten times or more. The CDR3, as DNA: TGTGCCAGCAGCCCCACGGACAGGGGGCTTGGGTCCACTGAAGCTTTCTTT. Translated, it gives CASSPTDRGLGSTEAFF. The V call is TRBV4-2, the J call TRBJ1-1; 11 nucleotides match TRBD1. Germline lookup yields CDR1 LGHNA and CDR2 YNFKEQ. The CDR3 is made up of 17 amino acids. V lost 4 bases to trimming and J lost 4 bases; unmatched junction nucleotides: 11.

This chain links TRBV4-3 with TRBJ2-2; D not resolved. There are 13 residues in the CDR3. The germline gives CDR1 LGHNA, CDR2 YSLEER. The V gene lost 1 base and the J gene lost 6 bases, with 6 bases spanning the gap. The CDR3 coding sequence is TGCGCCAGCAGCCAAGCGGTTGCCGGGGAGCTGTTTTTT. This codes for CASSQAVAGELFF.

This clone was seen once. The chain employs TRBV5-6 and TRBJ1-1; D ambiguous. CDR1 is SGHDT, CDR2 YYEEEE, per germline. Trimming took 0 bases from V and 8 from J, leaving 8 bases between them. The CDR3 spans 12 residues. The CDR3 nucleotides are TGTGCCAGCAGCTTGGCCTCTAGGGAAGCTTTCTTT. This translates into CASSLASREAFF.

The chain uses TRBV7-9 and TRBJ1-2; no clear D. Trimming removed 6 bases at V and 4 bases at J, with 18 bases between. The CDR3 runs to 15 residues. CDR1 is SEHNR, CDR2 FQNEAQ, per germline (reference sequence). The CDR3 sequence: CASSFADQTLYGYTF. The CDR3 region has the DNA TGTGCCAGCAGTTTCGCCGACCAGACCCTCTATGGCTACACCTTC.

The rearrangement uses TRBV28 and TRBJ2-7; 9 positions agree with TRBD1. This CDR3 region has 14 residues. Germline CDR1 is MDHEN and CDR2 is SYDVKM. V gave up 7 bases and J gave up 2 bases; unmatched junction bases: 6. In nucleotides, the CDR3 is TGTGCCAGCACCAGACAGGGGGTTACCTACGAGCAGTACTTC. Its protein product is CASTRQGVTYEQYF.

J is TRBJ1-4 and V is TRBV4-1; D may be TRBD1 (5 bases). CDR3 size: 15 residues. The germline V gene encodes CDR1 MGHRA and CDR2 YSYEKL. Trimming took 1 base from V and 7 from J, leaving 13 bases between them. The CDR3 loop is CASSQGAGRAEKLFF. In DNA form, the CDR3 reads TGCGCCAGCAGCCAAGGTGCAGGGAGGGCTGAAAAACTGTTTTTT.

In this sample, this clone turned up once. The chain employs TRBV7-9 and TRBJ2-2, with a tentative D call TRBD2 (7 bases). The V end was cut by 8 bases, the J end by 5 bases, with 18 bases between. Germline V CDR1 and CDR2: SEHNR, FQNEAQ (reference sequence). The CDR3 runs 15 residues. The CDR3 nucleotides are TGTGCCAGCCGCCCGGGGGGCGCGGGAACCGGGGAGCTGTTTTTT. Protein sequence: CASRPGGAGTGELFF.

V and J are TRBV5-4 and TRBJ2-5; TRBD2 matches at 7 bases. The CDR3 contains 19 residues. Trimming removed 2 bases from V and 5 bases from J; junction bases left unmatched: 21. Germline V gene lookup returns CDR1 SGHNT and CDR2 YYREEE (reference sequence). The DNA of the CDR3 is TGTGCCAGCAGCTTTATTCCAGCTCCATGGGAGGGAAGTGAGGAGACCCAGTACTTC. It yields the protein CASSFIPAPWEGSEETQYF.

The chain has TRBV19 and TRBJ2-1; 8 bases fit TRBD2. The CDR3 spans 15 residues. Unmatched junction bases numbered 8, after V lost 7 bases and J lost 3 bases. Per germline, CDR1 LNHDA and CDR2 SQIVND (reference sequence). As DNA, the CDR3 is TGTGCCAGTAAGGGACCGGGACTAGGCTACAATGAGCAGTTCTTC. Translated, it gives CASKGPGLGYNEQFF.

The V gene is TRBV28, the J gene TRBJ1-3; possibly TRBD1 for D (6 bases). This CDR3 is built from 14 residues. Germline V gene lookup returns CDR1 MDHEN and CDR2 SYDVKM. V lost 8 bases to trimming and J lost 3 bases, with 14 bases between them. CDR3 residues: CASHTPTGGNTIYF. DNA for the CDR3: TGTGCCAGCCATACCCCGACAGGTGGAAACACCATATATTTT.